Following are 22 T cell receptor beta chains from one sample sequenced in a study of OX40 agonist ivuxolimab in advanced cancers. Using immunoSEQ multiplex PCR, the repertoire was profiled, and TCRdb retains in-frame clones only, with some absent. This sample has about 81,000 clones; roughly four fifths occur once, and the top ten carry around 6.6%. The specimen comprised CD4+ or CD8+ T cells sorted from blood, sampled in a trial of the OX40 agonist ivuxolimab. These receptors all come from an adult with an advanced solid tumor such as melanoma, head and neck, liver or kidney cancer.

This sequence joins TRBV2 and TRBJ2-1; 16 positions match TRBD2. V dropped 6 bases and J dropped 7; count of bases not matched to a gene: 3. The CDR3 has 15 residues. Germline assignment: CDR1 SNHLY and CDR2 FYNNEI. This chain's CDR3 is CASRGTSGGDNEQFF. The CDR3 region has the DNA TGTGCCAGCAGAGGGACTAGCGGGGGGGATAATGAGCAGTTCTTC.

This clone was seen only once. The V and J genes are TRBV4-3 and TRBJ2-7; D is ambiguous. Germline-derived CDR1 and CDR2 are LGHNA and YSLEER. The V gene lost 0 bases and the J gene lost 2 bases, with 14 bases spanning the gap. The CDR3 has 16 residues. As DNA, the CDR3 is TGCGCCAGCAGCCAAGATGTTGTGGGGTTAACCTACGAGCAGTACTTC. Its translation is CASSQDVVGLTYEQYF.

V usage is TRBV4-1 and J usage is TRBJ2-1; TRBD2 matches 8 bases. Germline lookup yields CDR1 MGHRA and CDR2 YSYEKL. The junction had 5 bases not matched to a gene; V was cut back by 1 base and J by 6 bases. The CDR3 has 15 residues. CDR3 DNA sequence: TGCGCCAGCAGCCAAGGGGCGGGGGGCCCCAATGAGCAGTTCTTC. It specifies CASSQGAGGPNEQFF.

J is TRBJ2-7 and V is TRBV11-1; maybe TRBD2 (6 bases). Trimming cost V 0 bases and J 5 bases, with 14 bases left between them. Germline CDR1 reads SGHAT; CDR2 reads FQDESV (reference sequence). The CDR3 spans 15 residues. Here the CDR3 reads CASSLAPKGLDEQYV. The CDR3 nucleotides are TGTGCCAGCAGCTTAGCGCCTAAGGGACTGGACGAGCAGTACGTC.

V and J are TRBV6-5 and TRBJ2-5, with D maybe TRBD2 (7 bases). V gave up 0 bases and J gave up 5 bases, with 13 bases separating them. The CDR3 runs 15 residues. Germline assignment: CDR1 MNHEY and CDR2 SVGAGI. The CDR3 nucleotides read TGTGCCAGCAGTTACTCTCCGGGGGGCGGGGAGACCCAGTACTTC. It translates to CASSYSPGGGETQYF.

The V call is TRBV10-1, the J call TRBJ2-2; TRBD2 is a possible D gene (5 bases). The germline V gene has CDR1 WNHNN and CDR2 SYGVQD (reference sequence). V was shortened by 6 bases and J by 4 bases, with 12 bases between the two germline ends. The CDR3 totals 14 residues. CDR3 nucleotide sequence: TGCGCCAGCAGCCCCCTACGGGGCACCGGGGAGCTGTTTTTT. Translated, it gives CASSPLRGTGELFF.

This clone appeared a few times. The chain joins TRBV6-5 to TRBJ1-2; no reliable D call. The CDR3 loop spans 14 amino acids. The V gene lost 4 bases and the J gene lost 4 bases, with 13 bases spanning the gap. The V gene's germline CDR1 is MNHEY and CDR2 SVGAGI. This chain's CDR3 is CASSSQIAGYGYTF. CDR3 nucleotides: TGTGCCAGCAGTTCCCAGATCGCAGGCTATGGCTACACCTTC.

This rearrangement joins TRBV5-1 to TRBJ2-1, with 7 bases fitting TRBD1. The V gene end was trimmed by 1 base and the J gene end by 2 bases; junction bases not matched to a gene: 3. This CDR3 contains 15 residues. Germline CDR1 is SGHRS and CDR2 is YFSETQ. CDR3 nucleotide sequence: TGCGCCAGCAGCTTGACAGGGGAAGCCTACAATGAGCAGTTCTTC. This gives the protein CASSLTGEAYNEQFF.

The V and J genes are TRBV6-1 and TRBJ1-6; maybe TRBD1 (5 bases). Germline V gene sequence: CDR1 MNHNS, CDR2 SASEGT. Trimming stripped 5 bases from V and 5 bases from J, with 10 bases between. The CDR3 loop spans 14 amino acids. The DNA of the CDR3 is TGTGCCAGCAGTCCCAGGGAGAATAATTCACCCCTCCACTTT. As protein: CASSPRENNSPLHF.

This clone has just one count. The rearrangement joins TRBV7-9 to TRBJ1-4, with D possibly being TRBD1 (5 bases). CDR3 length equals 14 residues. V was pared by 5 bases and J by 3 bases, with 10 bases between. CDR1 is SEHNR, CDR2 FQNEAQ, per germline (reference sequence). The CDR3 spells CASSGQGANEKLFF. CDR3 coding DNA: TGTGCCAGCAGCGGGCAGGGCGCTAATGAAAAACTGTTTTTT.

The genes are TRBV5-1 and TRBJ2-4; 8 bases line up with TRBD2. This CDR3 is built from 14 residues. CDR1 is SGHRS and CDR2 is YFSETQ in the germline V gene. J gave up 6 bases and V 0 bases, and 2 bases lay outside the gene matches. The CDR3 reads CASSLGTSTNIQYF. CDR3 DNA: TGCGCCAGCAGCTTGGGGACTAGCACAAACATTCAGTACTTC.

The rearrangement joins TRBV4-1 to TRBJ2-5; 8 nucleotides align to TRBD2. The better agreement between TRBJ2-7 and the DNA end casts doubt on the J call. This CDR3 contains 15 residues. The germline gives CDR1 MGHRA, CDR2 YSYEKL. The CDR3 region has the DNA TGCGCCAGCAGCCAAGGTGCGGGAGGAGAGTACGAGCAGTACTTC. Its translation: CASSQGAGGEYEQYF.

This sequence joins TRBV27 and TRBJ2-6; D remains unclear. The CDR3 has 14 residues. Per germline, CDR1 MNHEY and CDR2 SMNVEV (reference sequence). Trimming took 3 bases from V and 0 from J, leaving 3 bases between them. CDR3 residues: CASSLLSGANVLTF. In DNA form, the CDR3 reads TGTGCCAGCAGTTTGCTCTCTGGGGCCAACGTCCTGACTTTC.

The chain employs TRBV30 and TRBJ2-1; tentative D call: TRBD2 (5 bases). The germline V and J ends were trimmed by 0 bases and 4 bases, with 13 bases remaining between them. The CDR3 loop spans 15 amino acids. The germline V gene has CDR1 GTSNPN and CDR2 SVGIG (reference sequence). CDR3 nucleotides: TGTGCCTGGAGTGTTTCGCTAGCTAGGTACAATGAGCAGTTCTTC. Translated: CAWSVSLARYNEQFF.

For the CDR3, the DNA is TGTGCCAGCTCGGGAACTAGGACAGGTAATCAGCCCCAGCATTTT. Translation gives CASSGTRTGNQPQHF. V is TRBV18 and J is TRBJ1-5; 7 bases fit TRBD1. Per the germline V gene, CDR1 is KGHSH and CDR2 is LQKENI. V dropped 6 bases and J dropped 4; count of bases not matched to a gene: 9. This CDR3 comprises 15 residues.

The chain recombines TRBV27 with TRBJ2-7, with 12 nucleotides matching TRBD1. V lost 7 bases to trimming and J lost 7 bases; unmatched junction nucleotides: 14. CDR3 length: 16 residues. Germline lookup yields CDR1 MNHEY and CDR2 SMNVEV (reference sequence). CDR3 nucleotide sequence: TGTGCCAGCACTTACTCTCCGGGACAGGGGGCTAAAGAGCAGTACTTC. This translates into CASTYSPGQGAKEQYF.

The rearrangement uses TRBV19 and TRBJ2-7; no firm D call. Trimming left V 3 bases short and J 3 bases short, with 9 bases between. Germline CDR1 is LNHDA and CDR2 is SQIVND (reference sequence). This CDR3 is built from 13 residues. The CDR3 spells CASSIRLNYEQYF. DNA of the CDR3: TGTGCCAGTAGTATTCGCCTTAACTACGAGCAGTACTTC. Full variable domain (missing parts from reference TRBV19 and TRBJ2-7): DGGITQSPKYLFRKEGQNVTLSCEQNLNHDAMYWYRQDPGQGLRLIYYSQIVNDFQKGDIAEGYSVSREKKESFPLTVTSAQKNPTAFYLCASSIRLNYEQYFGPGTRLTVT.

This chain connects TRBV7-2 to TRBJ1-2; D remains unclear. V gave up 5 bases and J gave up 0 bases, with 7 bases separating them. CDR1 is SGHTA and CDR2 is FQGNSA in the germline V gene. CDR3 size: 13 residues. In nucleotides, the CDR3 is TGTGCCAGCAGCCTGAGTACTAACTATGGCTACACCTTC. Protein: CASSLSTNYGYTF. Looking up the rest from reference TRBV7-2 and TRBJ1-2 gives the full variable domain: GAGVSQSPSNKVTEKGKDVELRCDPISGHTALYWYRQSLGQGLEFLIYFQGNSAPDKSGLPSDRFSAERTGGSVSTLTIQRTQQEDSAVYLCASSLSTNYGYTFGSGTRLTVV.

The V and J genes are TRBV19 and TRBJ2-6; D gene ambiguous. CDR3 size: 14 residues. The germline gives CDR1 LNHDA, CDR2 SQIVND (reference sequence). Trimming cost V 4 bases and J 0 bases, with 4 bases left between them. CDR3 loop: CASSTSSGANVLTF. In DNA form, the CDR3 reads TGTGCCAGTAGTACTAGCTCTGGGGCCAACGTCCTGACTTTC.

The chain links TRBV6-1 to TRBJ1-1; 7 nucleotides match TRBD1. The V gene end was trimmed by 2 bases and the J gene end by 3 bases; junction bases not matched to a gene: 6. This CDR3 has 15 residues. CDR1 is MNHNS and CDR2 is SASEGT in the germline V gene. CDR3 loop: CASSETGVRDTEAFF. As DNA, the CDR3 is TGTGCCAGCAGTGAAACAGGGGTACGGGACACTGAAGCTTTCTTT.

In this sample, this clone turned up once. The gene calls are TRBV6-1 and TRBJ1-4, with TRBD1 matching 7 bases. V shed 6 bases and J 0 bases; nucleotides not matched to a gene: 1. Per the germline V gene, CDR1 is MNHNS and CDR2 is SASEGT. The CDR3 runs 14 residues. The CDR3, as DNA: TGTGCCAGCAGGACAGGGTCAACTAATGAAAAACTGTTTTTT. Its protein is CASRTGSTNEKLFF.

The J gene is TRBJ1-5, the V gene TRBV2; 10 bases map to TRBD1. Germline loops: CDR1 SNHLY, CDR2 FYNNEI. This CDR3 spans 18 amino acids. The J segment lost 3 bases and the V segment lost 4 bases, leaving 12 bases of the junction unmatched. In DNA form, the CDR3 reads TGTGCCAGCAGTGTACCGGGACAGGGGTCCCCATTCAATCAGCCCCAGCATTTT. It encodes CASSVPGQGSPFNQPQHF.